Below, 21 T cell receptor beta chains from the same sample are listed, as sequenced in a study of Ad26.COV2.S vaccination and SARS-CoV-2 variants (dated by TCRdb to about 2021). Preparation of the library involved the immunoSEQ multiplex PCR assay. As stored in TCRdb, this immuneACCESS dataset retains in-frame rearrangements with V and J assigned. A fraction of the clones does not appear; measured against another copy, unresolved V genes explain less than half of the discrepancy, and the remainder lacks a known reason. This sample lists about 680,000 clones; roughly 90% were detected once. The ten largest make up around 1.4% of the sample. In the paper's terms, the treatment or condition label means: some 20 received Ad26.COV2.S at low or high dose, single or two shots; 5 received placebo; per-sample allocation not given. For vaccine and placebo recipients, the sequenced repertoires came from samples collected on day 63 after the first injection.

This specimen consisted of peripheral blood, obtained in a trial of Ad26.COV2.S vaccine versus placebo. Source of these receptors: a person aged 18 to 59 who received the Ad26.COV2.S COVID-19 vaccine or a placebo.

The chain links TRBV19 to TRBJ1-1; 7 nucleotides align to TRBD1. Per the germline V gene, CDR1 is LNHDA and CDR2 is SQIVND (reference sequence). V was pared by 8 bases and J by 11 bases, with 5 bases of the junction left unmatched. This CDR3 is built from 10 residues. The CDR3 nucleotides are TGTGCCAGTGTCGACAGGGTGGCTTTCTTT. Protein: CASVDRVAFF.

This clone has just one count. The V and J genes are TRBV10-3 and TRBJ1-2, with 8 bases identical to TRBD1. Germline values: CDR1 ENHRY, CDR2 SYGVKD. There are 15 residues in the CDR3. The V gene end was trimmed by 9 bases and the J gene end by 5 bases; junction bases not matched to a gene: 14. CDR3 nucleotide sequence: TGTGCCATTACCAGTCCCGGGACAGGAGTATATGGCTACACCTTC. It yields the protein CAITSPGTGVYGYTF.

Comment on this clone: Additional DNA sequences in this sample encode the identical CDR3. J is TRBJ1-1 and V is TRBV2; D not resolved. Trimming removed 8 bases at V and 5 bases at J, with 12 bases between. Germline assignment: CDR1 SNHLY and CDR2 FYNNEI. The CDR3 runs 12 residues. The CDR3 DNA sequence: TGTGCCAGCTCGGGCCGGGGAACTGAAGCTTTCTTT. This sequence encodes CASSGRGTEAFF.

V and J are TRBV11-2 and TRBJ2-2; D gene uncertain. CDR3 length: 11 amino acids. CDR1 and CDR2 from the germline V gene are SGHAT and FQNNGV. The V gene lost 9 bases and the J gene lost 5 bases, with 7 bases spanning the gap. The CDR3 reads CASTLTGELFF. The CDR3 DNA reads TGTGCCAGTACCTTGACCGGGGAGCTGTTTTTT.

The chain employs TRBV18 and TRBJ2-5; the match to TRBD1 covers 7 bases. This CDR3 has 14 amino acids. Trimming took 3 bases from V and 5 from J; bases not matched to a gene: 6. In germline, CDR1 is KGHSH, CDR2 LQKENI. The DNA of the CDR3 is TGTGCCAGCTCACCGGGACAGCAGGTCGAGACCCAGTACTTC. It translates to CASSPGQQVETQYF. The full variable domain, in which reference TRBV18 and TRBJ2-5 provide the parts outside the CDR3, is NAGVMQNPRHLVRRRGQEARLRCSPMKGHSHVYWYRQLPEEGLKFMVYLQKENIIDESGMPKERFSAEFPKEGPSILRIQQVVRGDSAAYFCASSPGQQVETQYFGPGTRLLVL.

The CDR3 loop reads CASSVDGAPDTQYF. CDR3 DNA sequence: TGTGCCAGCAGTGTTGACGGGGCCCCAGATACGCAGTATTTT. The V gene is TRBV6-4, the J gene TRBJ2-3; D tentatively reads TRBD1 or TRBD2 (5 bases each). The germline V gene encodes CDR1 MRHNA and CDR2 SNTAGT. The V end lost 4 bases, the J end lost 4 bases, and 12 bases lay between the germline ends. The CDR3 runs to 14 residues.

CDR3 sequence reads: CASSQDRGGPYEQYF. The CDR3 DNA reads as TGCGCCAGCAGCCAAGATCGGGGCGGTCCCTACGAGCAGTACTTC. The rearrangement uses TRBV4-1 and TRBJ2-7, with D perhaps TRBD1 or TRBD2 (5 bases each). Per germline, CDR1 MGHRA and CDR2 YSYEKL. Trimming took off 0 bases at V and 2 bases at J, with 11 bases between the two ends. The CDR3 consists of 15 residues.

The J gene is TRBJ2-3, the V gene TRBV19; 7 bases align to TRBD2. This CDR3 is built from 18 residues. Germline assignment: CDR1 LNHDA and CDR2 SQIVND (reference sequence). The J segment lost 4 bases and the V segment lost 4 bases, leaving 17 bases of the junction unmatched. Here the CDR3 reads CASSTHPPARGGADTQYF. In nucleotides, the CDR3 is TGTGCCAGTAGTACGCACCCCCCCGCGAGGGGAGGGGCAGATACGCAGTATTTT.

The V gene is TRBV18, the J gene TRBJ2-2; weak D call: TRBD1 (6 bases). Trimming left V 5 bases short and J 7 bases short, with 11 bases between. Germline loops: CDR1 KGHSH, CDR2 LQKENI. The CDR3 extends over 13 amino acids. CDR3 coding DNA: TGTGCCAGCTCAAGGACAGATAACGGGGAGCTGTTTTTT. Amino acids: CASSRTDNGELFF.

The rearrangement uses TRBV18 and TRBJ1-5; D is perhaps TRBD1 (6 bases). The CDR3 length is 16 residues. CDR1 KGHSH and CDR2 LQKENI come from the germline V gene. Trimming removed 2 bases at V and 4 bases at J, with 15 bases between. As DNA, the CDR3 is TGTGCCAGCTCACCAAATTGGGCAACAGGGAATCAGCCCCAGCATTTT. Translating gives CASSPNWATGNQPQHF.

The chain joins TRBV19 to TRBJ2-1; perhaps TRBD1 as D (6 bases). The length of the CDR3 is 16 residues. The V gene lost 1 base and the J gene lost 7 bases, with 17 bases spanning the gap. Germline CDR1 and CDR2: LNHDA and SQIVND (reference sequence). The CDR3 sequence: CASSIGEQGFLNEQFF. The CDR3 DNA sequence: TGTGCCAGTAGTATAGGGGAACAGGGTTTCCTGAATGAGCAGTTCTTC.

Note on this clone: This CDR3 is also generated by other DNA sequences in the sample. This rearrangement joins TRBV6-5 to TRBJ1-5; D not resolved. The V and J ends lost 2 bases and 2 bases respectively, with 4 bases between them. From germline, CDR1 is MNHEY and CDR2 SVGAGI. The CDR3 covers 13 residues. The CDR3 loop reads CASSYDGNQPQHF. The CDR3 region has the DNA TGTGCCAGCAGTTACGATGGCAATCAGCCCCAGCATTTT.

The chain combines TRBV5-6 with TRBJ2-7, with a possible D match to TRBD2 (5 bases). The CDR3 runs 14 residues. Trimming stripped 5 bases from V and 4 bases from J, with 16 bases between. The germline V gene has CDR1 SGHDT and CDR2 YYEEEE. The CDR3 here is CASRLTGDLYEQYF. CDR3 nucleotides: TGTGCCAGCAGGCTTACCGGGGATCTATACGAGCAGTACTTC. The entire variable domain, with the rest obtained from reference TRBV5-6 and TRBJ2-7, is as follows: DAGVTQSPTHLIKTRGQQVTLRCSPKSGHDTVSWYQQALGQGPQFIFQYYEEEERQRGNFPDRFSGHQFPNYSSELNVNALLLGDSALYLCASRLTGDLYEQYFGPGTRLTVT.

With respect to this clone: Other DNA sequences within the sample encode an identical CDR3. V gene TRBV27 combines with J gene TRBJ2-3; the match to TRBD1 covers 9 bases. In germline, CDR1 is MNHEY, CDR2 SMNVEV (reference sequence). Losses at the gene ends were 5 bases for V and 1 base for J; bases not matched to a gene: 1. This CDR3 comprises 14 residues. The CDR3 is CASSRDRGTDTQYF. The DNA of the CDR3 is TGTGCCAGCAGTCGGGACAGGGGCACAGATACGCAGTATTTT.

The chain carries TRBV15 and TRBJ2-2, with 7 bases lining up with TRBD2. The CDR3 loop spans 16 amino acids. The germline CDR1 and CDR2 sequences are LNHNV and YYDKDF (reference sequence). Losses at the gene ends were 0 bases for V and 7 bases for J; bases not matched to a gene: 8. For the CDR3, the DNA is TGTGCCACCAGCAGAGATCCGCGGGAGCTAAACGGGGAGCTGTTTTTT. Translation gives CATSRDPRELNGELFF.

As regards this clone: Other DNA sequences in the same sample also yield this CDR3. The chain uses TRBV5-1 and TRBJ1-1, with D possibly TRBD1 on 5 matching bases. Germline CDR1 and CDR2: SGHRS and YFSETQ. V shed 7 bases and J shed 2 bases, with 15 bases lying between them. The CDR3 loop spans 14 amino acids. The chain's CDR3 is CASSLGTANTEAFF. CDR3 nucleotides: TGCGCCAGCTCCTTGGGGACGGCTAACACTGAAGCTTTCTTT.

This chain links TRBV19 with TRBJ1-6; TRBD1 matches 7 bases. The ends lost 9 bases at V and 4 bases at J; junction bases unmatched: 6. The germline CDR1 and CDR2 sequences are LNHDA and SQIVND (reference sequence). This CDR3 is built from 14 residues. The CDR3 coding sequence is TGTGCCAGCAGGGAGGGACAGTATAATTCACCCCTCCACTTT. Protein: CASREGQYNSPLHF.

For this clone: This same CDR3 is encoded by further DNA sequences in the sample. The chain employs TRBV7-9 and TRBJ2-7; unclear D gene. The CDR3 contains 12 residues. The V end was cut by 2 bases, the J end by 3 bases, with 5 bases between. Germline assignment: CDR1 SEHNR and CDR2 FQNEAQ (reference sequence). This CDR3 is CASSLSSYEQYF. The DNA of the CDR3 is TGTGCCAGCAGCTTATCGAGCTACGAGCAGTACTTC.

This clone was counted only a few times. This rearrangement joins TRBV2 to TRBJ1-6; D remains ambiguous. The V gene's germline CDR1 is SNHLY and CDR2 FYNNEI. Trimming left V 6 bases short and J 8 bases short, with 17 bases between. This CDR3 contains 15 residues. In DNA, the CDR3 is TGTGCCAGCAGCGTAGGACCCCCGGGGTATTCACCCCTCCACTTT. The encoded protein is CASSVGPPGYSPLHF.

CDR3 nucleotides: TGTGCCAGTAGCGCAGCGGGATCCCTTGGGAATGAGCAGTTCTTC. Translating it yields CASSAAGSLGNEQFF. V gene TRBV19 combines with J gene TRBJ2-1, with 7 bases aligning to TRBD2. In germline, CDR1 is LNHDA, CDR2 SQIVND (reference sequence). This CDR3 has 15 amino acids. V was clipped by 6 bases and J by 7 bases; unmatched bases: 12.

This clone was counted once. The chain is built from TRBV12-3 or TRBV12-4 and TRBJ1-1; D ambiguous. This CDR3 comprises 13 residues. The V end lost 5 bases, the J end lost 8 bases, and 15 bases lay between the germline ends. The CDR3 here is CASSPTSIREAFF. The CDR3 DNA reads as TGTGCCAGCAGTCCGACTTCTATCCGGGAAGCTTTCTTT.